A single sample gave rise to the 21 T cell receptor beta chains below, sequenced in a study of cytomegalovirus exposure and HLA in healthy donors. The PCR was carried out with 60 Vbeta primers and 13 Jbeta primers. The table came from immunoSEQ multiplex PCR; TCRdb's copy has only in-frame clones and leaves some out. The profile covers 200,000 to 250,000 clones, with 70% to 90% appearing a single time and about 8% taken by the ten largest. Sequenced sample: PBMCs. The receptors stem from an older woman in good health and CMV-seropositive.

Here the CDR3 reads CASSLLGTSFSEQFF. DNA of the CDR3: TGTGCCAGCAGCTTACTTGGGACTAGCTTTAGTGAGCAGTTCTTC. V is TRBV7-9 and J is TRBJ2-1, with 9 positions matching TRBD2. CDR1 is SEHNR and CDR2 is FQNEAQ in the germline V gene (reference sequence). V lost 2 bases, J lost 9 bases, and 8 bases stayed unmatched. This CDR3 region has 15 residues.

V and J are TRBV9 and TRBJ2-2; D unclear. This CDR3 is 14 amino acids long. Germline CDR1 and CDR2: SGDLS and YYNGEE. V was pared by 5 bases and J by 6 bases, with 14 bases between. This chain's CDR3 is CASSRRNVAGELFF. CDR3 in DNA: TGTGCCAGCAGTCGCCGTAACGTAGCCGGGGAGCTGTTTTTT.

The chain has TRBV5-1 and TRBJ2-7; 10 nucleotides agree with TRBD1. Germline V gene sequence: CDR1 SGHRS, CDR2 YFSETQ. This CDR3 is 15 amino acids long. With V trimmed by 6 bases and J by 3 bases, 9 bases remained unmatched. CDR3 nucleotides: TGCGCCAGCAATCCGGGACAGGGGAATAACTACGAGCAGTACTTC. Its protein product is CASNPGQGNNYEQYF.

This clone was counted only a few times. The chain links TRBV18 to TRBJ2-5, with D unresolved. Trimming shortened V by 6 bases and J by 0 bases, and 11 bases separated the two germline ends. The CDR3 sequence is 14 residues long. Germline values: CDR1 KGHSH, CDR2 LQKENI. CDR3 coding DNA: TGTGCCAGCTCCCCCCAAACAGACCAAGAGACCCAGTACTTC. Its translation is CASSPQTDQETQYF.

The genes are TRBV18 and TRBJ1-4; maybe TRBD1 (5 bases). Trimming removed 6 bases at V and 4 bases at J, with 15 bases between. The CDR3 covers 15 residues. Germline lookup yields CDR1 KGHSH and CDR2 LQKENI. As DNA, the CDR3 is TGTGCCAGCTCCCCCTCCTGGGGGGATAATGAAAAACTGTTTTTT. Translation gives CASSPSWGDNEKLFF.

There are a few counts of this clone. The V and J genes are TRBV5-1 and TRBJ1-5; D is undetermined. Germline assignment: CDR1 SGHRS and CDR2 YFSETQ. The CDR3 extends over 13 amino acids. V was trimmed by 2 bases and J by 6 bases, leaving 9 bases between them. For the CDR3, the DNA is TGCGCCAGCAGCTTCGGGGTAGGTCAGCCCCAGCATTTT. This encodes CASSFGVGQPQHF.

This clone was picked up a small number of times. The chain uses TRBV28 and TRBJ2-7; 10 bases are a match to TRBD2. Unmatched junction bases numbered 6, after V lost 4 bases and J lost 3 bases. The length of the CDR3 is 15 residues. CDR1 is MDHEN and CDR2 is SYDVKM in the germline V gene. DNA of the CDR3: TGTGCCAGCAGTTACCGACTAGCGGGTTTCTACGAGCAGTACTTC. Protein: CASSYRLAGFYEQYF.

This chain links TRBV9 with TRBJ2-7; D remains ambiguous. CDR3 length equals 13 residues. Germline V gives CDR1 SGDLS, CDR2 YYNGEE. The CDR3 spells CASSVASVTRLCV. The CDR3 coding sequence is TGTGCCAGCAGCGTAGCATCCGTGACTCGCTTATGCGTC.

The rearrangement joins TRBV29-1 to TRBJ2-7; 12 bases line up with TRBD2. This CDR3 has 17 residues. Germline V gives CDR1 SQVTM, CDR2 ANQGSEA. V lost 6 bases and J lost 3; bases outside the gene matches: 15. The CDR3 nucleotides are TGCAGCGTCATAGGACTAGCGGGAAGAGAGAACGGCTACGAGCAGTACTTC. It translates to CSVIGLAGRENGYEQYF.

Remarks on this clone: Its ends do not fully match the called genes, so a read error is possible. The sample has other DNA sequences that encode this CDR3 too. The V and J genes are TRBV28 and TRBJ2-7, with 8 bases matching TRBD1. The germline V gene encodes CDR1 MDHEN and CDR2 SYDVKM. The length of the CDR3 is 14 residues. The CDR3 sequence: CASSWQGATGEQYF. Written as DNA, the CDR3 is TGCGCCAGCAGTTGGCAGGGGGCTACCGGCGAGCAGTACTTC. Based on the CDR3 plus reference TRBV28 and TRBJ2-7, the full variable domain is DVKVTQSSRYLVKRTGEKVFLECVQDMDHENMFWYRQDPGLGLRLIYFSYDVKMKEKGDIPEGYSVSREKKERFSLILESASTNQTSMYLCASSWQGATGEQYFGPGTRLTVT.

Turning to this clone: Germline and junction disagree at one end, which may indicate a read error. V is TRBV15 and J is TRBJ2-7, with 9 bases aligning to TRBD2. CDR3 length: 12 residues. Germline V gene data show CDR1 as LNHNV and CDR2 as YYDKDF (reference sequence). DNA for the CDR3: TGTGCCACCAGCAGAGACAAGCGGGAGGAGAGCTTC. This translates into CATSRDKREESF.

CDR3 amino acids: CASRSSAGELFF. CDR3 sequence (DNA): TGTGCCAGCAGGTCTAGCGCCGGGGAGCTGTTTTTT. The V gene is TRBV6-5, the J gene TRBJ2-2; weak D call: TRBD2 (6 bases). CDR3 length: 12 residues. Germline V lookup: CDR1 MNHEY, CDR2 SVGAGI. V lost 6 bases and J lost 6, with 8 bases in between.

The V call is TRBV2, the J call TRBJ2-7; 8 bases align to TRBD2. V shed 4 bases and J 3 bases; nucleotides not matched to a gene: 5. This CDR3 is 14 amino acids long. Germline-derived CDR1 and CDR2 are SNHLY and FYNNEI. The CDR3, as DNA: TGTGCCAGCAGTGTATCAGGGACTAGCTACGAGCAGTACTTC. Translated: CASSVSGTSYEQYF.

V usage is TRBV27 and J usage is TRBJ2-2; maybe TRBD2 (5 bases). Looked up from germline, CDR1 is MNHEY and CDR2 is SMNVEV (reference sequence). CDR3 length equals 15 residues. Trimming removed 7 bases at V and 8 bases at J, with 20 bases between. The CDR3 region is CASTVGPVGGGELFF. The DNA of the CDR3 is TGTGCCAGCACCGTTGGCCCCGTAGGAGGTGGGGAGCTGTTTTTT.

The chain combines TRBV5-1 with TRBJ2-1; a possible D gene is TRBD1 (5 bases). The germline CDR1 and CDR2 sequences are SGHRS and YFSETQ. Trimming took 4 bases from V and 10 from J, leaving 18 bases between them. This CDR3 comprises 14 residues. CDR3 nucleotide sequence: TGCGCCAGCAGCGAGAGTGTGGGGCTGGGGGAGCAGTTCTTC. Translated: CASSESVGLGEQFF.

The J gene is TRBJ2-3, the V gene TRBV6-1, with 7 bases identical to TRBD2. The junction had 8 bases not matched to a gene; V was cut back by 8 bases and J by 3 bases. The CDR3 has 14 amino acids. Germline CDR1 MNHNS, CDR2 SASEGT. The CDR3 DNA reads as TGTGCCAGCTTACGCGACGGGAGGACAGATACGCAGTATTTT. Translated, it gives CASLRDGRTDTQYF.

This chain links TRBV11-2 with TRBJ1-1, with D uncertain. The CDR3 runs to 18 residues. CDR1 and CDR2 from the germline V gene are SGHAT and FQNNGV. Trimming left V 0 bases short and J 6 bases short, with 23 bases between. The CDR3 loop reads CASSLEGGRMALDAEAFF. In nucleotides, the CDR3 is TGTGCCAGCAGCTTAGAAGGTGGCAGGATGGCCCTTGACGCTGAAGCTTTCTTT.

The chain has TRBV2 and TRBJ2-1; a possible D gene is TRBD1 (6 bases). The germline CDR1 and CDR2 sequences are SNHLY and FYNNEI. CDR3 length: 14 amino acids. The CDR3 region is CATQRGTTYNEQFF. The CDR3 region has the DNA TGTGCTACCCAGAGGGGGACCACCTACAATGAGCAGTTCTTC. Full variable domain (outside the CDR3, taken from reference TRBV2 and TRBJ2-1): EPEVTQTPSHQVTQMGQEVILRCVPISNHLYFYWYRQILGQKVEFLVSFYNNEISEKSEIFDDQFSVERPDGSNFTLKIRSTKLEDSAMYFCATQRGTTYNEQFFGPGTRLTVL.

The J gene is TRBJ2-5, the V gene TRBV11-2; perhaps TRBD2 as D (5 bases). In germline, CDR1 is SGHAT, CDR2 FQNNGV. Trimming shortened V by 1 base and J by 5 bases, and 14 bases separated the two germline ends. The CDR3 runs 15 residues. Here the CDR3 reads CASSLARTAMETQYF. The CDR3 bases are TGTGCCAGCAGCTTAGCACGGACTGCCATGGAGACCCAGTACTTC.

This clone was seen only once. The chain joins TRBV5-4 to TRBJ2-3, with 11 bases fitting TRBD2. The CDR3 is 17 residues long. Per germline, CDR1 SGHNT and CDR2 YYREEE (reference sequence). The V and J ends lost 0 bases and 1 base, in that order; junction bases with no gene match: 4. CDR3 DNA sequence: TGTGCCAGCAGCTTGGCTAGCGGGAGGATCGGCACAGATACGCAGTATTTT. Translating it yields CASSLASGRIGTDTQYF.

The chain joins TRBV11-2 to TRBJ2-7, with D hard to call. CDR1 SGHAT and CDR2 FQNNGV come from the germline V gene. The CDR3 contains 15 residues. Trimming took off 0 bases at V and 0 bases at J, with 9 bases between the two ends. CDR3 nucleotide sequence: TGTGCCAGCAGCTTAGAGGCAGTCAGCTCCTACGAGCAGTACTTC. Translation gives CASSLEAVSSYEQYF.